This T cell receptor beta chain came from a study of blood T cells in healthy people across ages. Whole-study results and caveats: Donor CMV infection status was unknown, possibly confounding age-related changes in expanded clonotypes. Greater diversity and more naive CD4+ cells were seen in long-lived donors than in aged donors.

In regard to this clonotype: Its specificity is unknown.

Whenever a sample was processed, at least 6.5 million PBMCs were isolated. The ends were cut back, 5 bases at V and 6 bases at J, with 8 bases in the middle. CDR3 size: 13 residues. Germline lookup yields CDR1 MNHNY and CDR2 SVGAGI (reference sequence). Then a second PCR, running roughly 7 to 11 cycles, was carried out with a sample-barcoded 5' primer and a J-beta primer mix. One entry per CDR3 protein results from TCRdb running MiXCR on the 5' RACE reads. Of approximately 1.5 million distinct CDR3 sequences in the sample, 35% to 45% were seen once. This chain uses TRBV6-6 with TRBJ1-6; D possibly corresponds to TRBD1 (6 bases). Sequenced material: blood. This receptor was taken from a woman aged 18-29 years in good health. The CDR3 here is CASSDRFNSPLHF. For the CDR3, the DNA is TGTGCCAGCAGTGACAGGTTTAATTCACCCCTCCACTTT.